The 14 T cell receptor beta chains below come from one sample, sequenced in a study of T cells after yellow fever vaccination. TCRdb re-called the 5' RACE reads with MiXCR, one entry per CDR3 protein. The table lists about 220,000 distinct CDR3 sequences, roughly 3% of them singletons. This specimen consisted of CD4+ T cells sorted from PBMCs, obtained 10 days after the yellow fever booster vaccination. Every receptor here comes from a man younger than 30 who received the YFV17D yellow fever vaccine.

The table lists this clonotype with many counts. The chain uses TRBV5-1 and TRBJ2-1; D perhaps matches TRBD1 (6 bases). CDR3 length: 16 amino acids. Germline V gene sequence: CDR1 SGHRS, CDR2 YFSETQ. Trimming shortened V by 4 bases and J by 8 bases, and 22 bases separated the two germline ends. The CDR3 DNA reads TGCGCCAGCAGCCGTAGGGACACGAGGACGGGCGATGAGCAGTTCTTC. Protein sequence: CASSRRDTRTGDEQFF.

This clonotype was detected many times. The gene calls are TRBV6-2 or TRBV6-3 and TRBJ2-1, with D perhaps matching TRBD2 (5 bases). Germline CDR1 reads MNHEY; CDR2 reads SVGEGT. With 2 bases removed from V and 10 bases from J, the gap between germline ends came to 9 bases. The CDR3 covers 12 residues. In nucleotides, the CDR3 is TGTGCCAGCAGTTACAGACTAAGGGAGCAGTTCTTC. It is translated as CASSYRLREQFF.

This clonotype was found many times. The CDR3 DNA sequence: TGCAGCGTTGAACGGGGCCTCTCATCAAGGCAGTTCTTC. It translates to CSVERGLSSRQFF. The chain is built from TRBV29-1 and TRBJ2-1; D is perhaps TRBD1 or TRBD2 (5 bases each). V lost 2 bases, J lost 12 bases, and 17 bases lay in between. CDR1 and CDR2 from the germline V gene are SQVTM and ANQGSEA. This CDR3 has 13 amino acids.

This clonotype was seen a few times. The chain combines TRBV7-9 with TRBJ2-2; D is uncertain. The germline V and J ends were trimmed by 2 bases and 0 bases, with 4 bases remaining between them. Germline assignment: CDR1 SEHNR and CDR2 FQNEAQ (reference sequence). CDR3 length: 14 residues. The CDR3 loop reads CASSLQANTGELFF. The CDR3 DNA follows: TGTGCCAGCAGCTTACAGGCGAACACCGGGGAGCTGTTTTTT.

This rearrangement joins TRBV7-9 to TRBJ1-5; D unclear. CDR1 and CDR2 (germline): SEHNR, FQNEAQ (reference sequence). Between the trimmed V and J ends, which lost 5 bases and 4 bases, there was a span of 9 bases. The CDR3 spans 13 residues. This CDR3 reads CASSQFPNQPQHF. As DNA, the CDR3 is TGTGCCAGCAGCCAATTTCCGAATCAGCCCCAGCATTTT.

The chain employs TRBV7-2 and TRBJ2-1; perhaps TRBD1 as D (5 bases). Deletions cut 8 bases from V and 0 bases from J, with 11 bases between. The germline V gene has CDR1 SGHTA and CDR2 FQGNSA. The CDR3 covers 14 residues. For the CDR3, the DNA is TGTGCCAGCGGGGCCTCAAGCTCCTACAATGAGCAGTTCTTC. Translating gives CASGASSSYNEQFF.

This clonotype showed up many times. The CDR3: CASSPGVGPGELFF. CDR3 in DNA: TGCGCCAGCAGCCCGGGGGTTGGCCCCGGGGAGCTGTTTTTT. The chain combines TRBV5-1 with TRBJ2-2; D is possibly TRBD2 (6 bases). Trimming took off 4 bases at V and 6 bases at J, with 13 bases between the two ends. This CDR3 spans 14 amino acids. The germline CDR1 and CDR2 sequences are SGHRS and YFSETQ.

Ten or more counts support this clonotype. This chain joins TRBV6-2 or TRBV6-3 and TRBJ2-7; 9 bases are shared with TRBD1. V trimming: 4 bases; J trimming: 4 bases; junction bases outside the gene matches: 5. Germline V CDR1 and CDR2: MNHEY, SVGEGT. CDR3 size: 14 residues. CDR3 in amino acids: CASSLGQGHYEQYV. As DNA, the CDR3 is TGTGCCAGCAGTTTAGGACAGGGGCATTACGAGCAGTACGTC.

This clonotype has at least ten counts. The CDR3 sequence is CASSHPGGSDEQYV. The CDR3 DNA is TGTGCCAGCAGCCACCCCGGGGGGTCCGACGAGCAGTACGTC. V usage is TRBV11-2 and J usage is TRBJ2-7; 7 nucleotides match TRBD2. V lost 5 bases and J lost 5; bases outside the gene matches: 9. Germline V CDR1 and CDR2: SGHAT, FQNNGV. The CDR3 spans 14 residues.

This clonotype was detected a few times. The rearrangement joins TRBV7-8 to TRBJ1-3; D is unclear. Germline CDR1 reads SGHVS; CDR2 reads FQNEAQ. V was cut by 2 bases and J by 2 bases, with 16 bases left in between. The CDR3 covers 17 residues. The CDR3 nucleotides read TGTGCCAGCAGCTTATGGACTTCTAAGGCCCCTGGAAACACCATATATTTT. Residues: CASSLWTSKAPGNTIYF.

This clonotype has more than one count but fewer than ten. The J gene is TRBJ1-5, the V gene TRBV19; D is perhaps TRBD1 (5 bases). This CDR3 region has 13 residues. The germline V and J ends were trimmed by 5 bases and 6 bases, with 11 bases remaining between them. Germline V lookup: CDR1 LNHDA, CDR2 SQIVND (reference sequence). DNA for the CDR3: TGTGCCAGTAGTGGGACTCCCCTTCAGCCCCAGCATTTT. Translation gives CASSGTPLQPQHF.

This clonotype has a count of ten or more. This rearrangement joins TRBV5-4 to TRBJ1-5, with 8 bases fitting TRBD1. This CDR3 spans 13 amino acids. The junction had 5 bases not matched to a gene; V was cut back by 6 bases and J by 6 bases. Germline V CDR1 and CDR2: SGHNT, YYREEE (reference sequence). In nucleotides, the CDR3 is TGTGCCAGCACCATTGACAGGGGTCAGCCCCAGCATTTT. This translates into CASTIDRGQPQHF.

This clonotype was recorded a few times. This chain uses TRBV20-1 with TRBJ1-2; 9 bases map to TRBD1. Germline V gene sequence: CDR1 DFQATT, CDR2 SNEGSKA (reference sequence). This CDR3 has 12 residues. J gave up 7 bases and V 6 bases, and 6 bases lay outside the gene matches. The CDR3, as DNA: TGCAGTGCGAGAACAGGGGGCCGTGGCTACACCTTC. Its translation is CSARTGGRGYTF.

Only a few counts were recorded for this clonotype. The chain is built from TRBV6-5 and TRBJ1-2; TRBD1 is a possible D gene (5 bases). CDR1 is MNHEY and CDR2 is SVGAGI in the germline V gene. The CDR3 is made up of 13 amino acids. Trimming stripped 4 bases from V and 4 bases from J, with 10 bases between. CDR3 sequence reads: CASSSVDSYGYTF. For the CDR3, the DNA is TGTGCCAGCAGTTCCGTCGACAGCTATGGCTACACCTTC.